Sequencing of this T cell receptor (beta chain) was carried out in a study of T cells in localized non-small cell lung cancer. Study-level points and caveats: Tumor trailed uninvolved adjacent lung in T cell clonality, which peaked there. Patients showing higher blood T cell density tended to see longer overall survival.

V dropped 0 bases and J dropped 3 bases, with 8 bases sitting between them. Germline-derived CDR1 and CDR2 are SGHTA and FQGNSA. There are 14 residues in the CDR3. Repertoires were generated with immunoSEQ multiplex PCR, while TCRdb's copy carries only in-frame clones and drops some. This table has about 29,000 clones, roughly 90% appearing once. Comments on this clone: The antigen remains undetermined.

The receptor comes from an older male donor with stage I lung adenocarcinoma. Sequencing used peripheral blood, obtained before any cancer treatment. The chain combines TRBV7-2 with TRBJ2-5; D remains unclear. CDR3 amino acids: CASSLAAGKETQYF. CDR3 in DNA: TGTGCCAGCAGCTTAGCGGCCGGTAAAGAGACCCAGTACTTC.